This T cell receptor (beta chain) was observed in a study of blood T cell repertoires in COVID-19. The J segment lost 2 bases and the V segment lost 4 bases, leaving 20 bases of the junction unmatched. This CDR3 is 19 amino acids long. Germline CDR1 SGHRS, CDR2 YFSETQ. Produced via immunoSEQ multiplex PCR; TCRdb's table is partial and in-frame only. There are roughly 40,000 clones in the sample; 85% to 95% occur only once, and about 6% lies in the top ten. The chain is built from TRBV5-1 and TRBJ2-5; TRBD2 aligns across 7 bases. Source material: peripheral blood. The source is a human donor in a cohort sampled during active COVID-19. Here the CDR3 DNA reads TGCGCCAGCAGCCCGACCTCCCCGCAAGCGGGGCAAAGACAAGAGACCCAGTACTTC. Protein product: CASSPTSPQAGQRQETQYF.